The rows below give T cell receptor beta chains drawn from one sample of a study of Graves' ophthalmopathy and Graves' hyperthyroidism. TCRdb re-called the multiplex PCR reads with MiXCR, one entry per CDR3 protein. The data show about 620,000 distinct CDR3 sequences, with 22% seen just once and around 6.5% held by the top ten. Sequencing was done on a sample of peripheral blood. Source of these receptors: a young woman with stable Graves' hyperthyroidism. Some clones in this sample may be carry-over from other donors' samples. The CDR3 runs from the conserved cysteine through the conserved F or W. A D gene is named only where the DNA matches it firmly. Clone size is shown for a subset of rows, as once, few, many or a class of expanded clone.

TRBJ2-5 many NA TRBV11-2 CASSAIIGQETQYF TGTGCCAGCAGTGCCATTATAGGGCAAGAGACCCAGTACTTC
TRBJ1-1 many NA TRBV12-3/TRBV12-4 CASSPLRGSTEAFF TGTGCCAGCAGCCCACTTAGGGGTTCCACTGAAGCTTTCTTT
TRBJ1-4 many TRBD1 TRBV12-3/TRBV12-4 CASSLAPGQGGLNEKLFF TGTGCCAGCAGTTTAGCCCCGGGACAGGGAGGGCTTAATGAAAAACTGTTTTTT
TRBJ2-3 few NA TRBV4-1 CASSQGLGTDTQYF TGCGCCAGCAGCCAAGGGCTGGGCACAGATACGCAGTATTTT
TRBJ2-2 NA TRBD2 TRBV24-1 CATSDPLGLAGISGELFF TGTGCCACCAGTGATCCATTGGGACTAGCGGGAATTTCCGGGGAGCTGTTTTTT
TRBJ1-1 many NA TRBV6-2/TRBV6-3 CASSYTTGTYEAFF TGTGCCAGCAGTTACACGACCGGGACATATGAAGCTTTCTTT
TRBJ1-1 many NA TRBV6-1 CASSEREGRRTEAFF TGTGCCAGCAGTGAACGGGAGGGGAGGAGAACTGAAGCTTTCTTT
TRBJ2-5 many NA TRBV18 CASSPPSLSWAQYF TGTGCCAGCTCACCACCGTCTCTATCCTGGGCCCAGTACTTC
TRBJ2-7 many NA TRBV20-1 CSARSSRGQYF TGCAGTGCTAGAAGCTCACGGGGGCAGTACTTC
TRBJ2-5 NA TRBD1 TRBV6-1 CASSPEPGTGTETQYF TGTGCCAGCAGCCCAGAACCCGGGACAGGGACGGAGACCCAGTACTTC
TRBJ1-6 many NA TRBV6-1 CASQRGGLSSYNSPLHF TGTGCCAGCCAGCGAGGGGGGTTGAGCTCCTATAATTCACCCCTCCACTTT
TRBJ1-1 many NA TRBV6-5 CASSYSMGQGNTEAFF TGTGCCAGCAGTTACTCGATGGGCCAGGGGAACACTGAAGCTTTCTTT
TRBJ2-5 many NA TRBV19 CASSTSGGRDRTQYF TGTGCCAGTAGTACCTCCGGGGGGCGTGATCGAACCCAGTACTTC
TRBJ2-7 NA NA TRBV11-2 CASSNGIFSYEQYF TGTGCCAGCTCGAACGGCATTTTTTCCTACGAGCAGTACTTC
TRBJ2-5 NA TRBD2 TRBV6-2/TRBV6-3 CASSKTGLAGETQYF TGTGCCAGCAGCAAAACGGGACTAGCGGGAGAGACCCAGTACTTC
TRBJ2-2 few NA TRBV2 CASRGAGNTGELFF TGTGCCAGCAGGGGTGCAGGGAACACCGGGGAGCTGTTTTTT
TRBJ1-1 NA NA TRBV19 CASSPTVGGRRNTEACF TGTGCCAGTAGTCCAACGGTAGGCGGCAGGAGGAACACTGAAGCTTGCTTT
TRBJ1-1 many NA TRBV11-3 CASSLDPVREAFF TGTGCCAGCAGCTTAGATCCGGTCAGGGAGGCTTTCTTT
TRBJ1-1 NA NA TRBV7-9 CASSGPWSTEAFF TGTGCCAGCTCCGGGCCGTGGTCCACTGAAGCTTTCTTT